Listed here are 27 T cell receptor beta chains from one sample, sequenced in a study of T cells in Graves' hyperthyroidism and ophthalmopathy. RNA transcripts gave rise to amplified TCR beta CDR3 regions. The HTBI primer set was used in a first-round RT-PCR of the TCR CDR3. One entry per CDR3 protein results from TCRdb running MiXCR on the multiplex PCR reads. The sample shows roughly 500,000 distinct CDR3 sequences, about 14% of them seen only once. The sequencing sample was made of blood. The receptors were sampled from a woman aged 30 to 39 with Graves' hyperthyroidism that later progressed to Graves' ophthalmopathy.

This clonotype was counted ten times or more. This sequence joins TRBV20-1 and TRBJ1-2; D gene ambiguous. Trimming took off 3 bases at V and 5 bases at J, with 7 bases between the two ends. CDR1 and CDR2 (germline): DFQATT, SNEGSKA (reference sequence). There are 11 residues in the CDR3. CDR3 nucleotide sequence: TGCAGTGCTAGCCCCATATATGGCTACACCTTC. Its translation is CSASPIYGYTF.

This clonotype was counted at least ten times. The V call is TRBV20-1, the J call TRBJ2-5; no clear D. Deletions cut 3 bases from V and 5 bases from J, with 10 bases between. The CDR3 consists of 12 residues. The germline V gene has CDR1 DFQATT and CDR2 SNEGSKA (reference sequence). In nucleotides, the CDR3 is TGCAGTGCTAGTTTGTCGCCGGAGACCCAGTACTTC. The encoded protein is CSASLSPETQYF.

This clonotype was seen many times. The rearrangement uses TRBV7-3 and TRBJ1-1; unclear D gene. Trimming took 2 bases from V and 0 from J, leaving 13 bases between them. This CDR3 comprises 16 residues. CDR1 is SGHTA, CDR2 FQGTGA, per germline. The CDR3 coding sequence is TGTGCCAGCAGCTTAGAACAGCCAAATATGAACACTGAAGCTTTCTTT. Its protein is CASSLEQPNMNTEAFF.

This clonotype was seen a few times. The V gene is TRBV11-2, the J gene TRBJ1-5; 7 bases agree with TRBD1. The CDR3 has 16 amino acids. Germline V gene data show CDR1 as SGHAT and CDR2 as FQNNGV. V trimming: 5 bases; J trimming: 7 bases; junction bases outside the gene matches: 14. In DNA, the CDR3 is TGTGCCAGCAGCCCGGACGACAGGGTTCCCGGGCAGCCCCAGCATTTT. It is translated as CASSPDDRVPGQPQHF.

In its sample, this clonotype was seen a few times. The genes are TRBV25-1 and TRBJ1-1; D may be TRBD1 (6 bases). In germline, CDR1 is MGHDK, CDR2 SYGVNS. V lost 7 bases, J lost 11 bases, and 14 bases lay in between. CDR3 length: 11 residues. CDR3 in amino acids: CASTGGARAFF. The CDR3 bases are TGTGCCAGCACGGGGGGGGCGAGGGCTTTCTTT.

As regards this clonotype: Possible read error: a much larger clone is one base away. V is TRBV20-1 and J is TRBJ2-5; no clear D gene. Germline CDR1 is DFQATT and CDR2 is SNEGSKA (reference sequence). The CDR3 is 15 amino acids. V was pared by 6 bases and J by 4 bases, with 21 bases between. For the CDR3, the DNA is TGCAGTGCGGACCCGGAACGCCAGATTACAGAGACCCAGTACTTC. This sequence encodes CSADPERQITETQYF.

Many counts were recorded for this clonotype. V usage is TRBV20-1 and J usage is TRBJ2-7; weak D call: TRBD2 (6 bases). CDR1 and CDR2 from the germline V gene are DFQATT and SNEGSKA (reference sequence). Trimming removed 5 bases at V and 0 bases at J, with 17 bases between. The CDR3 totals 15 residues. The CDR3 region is CSARSIAEPSYEQYF. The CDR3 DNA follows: TGCAGTGCTCGATCAATAGCGGAACCCTCCTACGAGCAGTACTTC.

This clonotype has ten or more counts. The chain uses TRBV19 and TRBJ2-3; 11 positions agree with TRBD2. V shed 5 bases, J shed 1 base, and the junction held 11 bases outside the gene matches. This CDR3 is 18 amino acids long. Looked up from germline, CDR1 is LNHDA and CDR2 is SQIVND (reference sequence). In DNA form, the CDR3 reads TGTGCCAGTAGTGCTGGGACTAGCGGCCTTATTGGCACAGATACGCAGTATTTT. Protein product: CASSAGTSGLIGTDTQYF.

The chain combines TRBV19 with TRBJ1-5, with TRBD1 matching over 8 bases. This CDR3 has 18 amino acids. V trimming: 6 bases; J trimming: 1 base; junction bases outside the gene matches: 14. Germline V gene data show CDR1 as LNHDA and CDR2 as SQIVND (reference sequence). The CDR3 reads CASSPTSGTGGSNQPQHF. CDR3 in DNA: TGTGCCAGTAGCCCTACCTCCGGGACAGGCGGAAGCAATCAGCCCCAGCATTTT.

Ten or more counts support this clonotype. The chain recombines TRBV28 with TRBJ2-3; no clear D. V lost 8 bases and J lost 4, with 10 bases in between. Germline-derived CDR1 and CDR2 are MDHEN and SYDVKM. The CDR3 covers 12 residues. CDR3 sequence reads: CASGPRPDTQYF. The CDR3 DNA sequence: TGTGCCAGCGGACCTCGGCCAGATACGCAGTATTTT.

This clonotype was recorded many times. CDR3 residues: CASSTGTADYGYTF. In DNA, the CDR3 is TGTGCCTCTTCCACCGGGACCGCTGACTATGGCTACACCTTC. The rearrangement joins TRBV19 to TRBJ1-2, with D perhaps matching TRBD1 (5 bases). The length of the CDR3 is 14 residues. V shed 11 bases and J shed 3 bases, with 19 bases lying between them. Germline CDR1 reads LNHDA; CDR2 reads SQIVND (reference sequence).

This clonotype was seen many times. The CDR3 coding sequence is TGTGCCACCAAAGGGACAGCGAACACTGAAGCTTTCTTT. Encoded protein: CATKGTANTEAFF. The V gene is TRBV15, the J gene TRBJ1-1, with 7 bases aligning to TRBD1. The V gene's germline CDR1 is LNHNV and CDR2 YYDKDF (reference sequence). The CDR3 is 13 amino acids. Unmatched junction bases numbered 3, after V lost 7 bases and J lost 1 base.

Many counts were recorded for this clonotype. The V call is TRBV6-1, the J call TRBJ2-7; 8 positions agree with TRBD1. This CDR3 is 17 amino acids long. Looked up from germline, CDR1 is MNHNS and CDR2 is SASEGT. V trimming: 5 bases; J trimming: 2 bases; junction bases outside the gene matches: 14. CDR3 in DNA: TGTGCCAGCAGTTCGGGACAGGATAGTCTGGGAACCTACGAGCAGTACTTC. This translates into CASSSGQDSLGTYEQYF.

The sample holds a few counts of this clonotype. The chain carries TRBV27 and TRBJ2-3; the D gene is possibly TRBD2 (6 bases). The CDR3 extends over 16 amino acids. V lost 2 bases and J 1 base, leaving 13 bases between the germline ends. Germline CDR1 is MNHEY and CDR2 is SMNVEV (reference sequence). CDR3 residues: CASSLGEGGGTDTQYF. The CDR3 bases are TGTGCCAGCAGTTTAGGTGAGGGAGGCGGCACAGATACGCAGTATTTT.

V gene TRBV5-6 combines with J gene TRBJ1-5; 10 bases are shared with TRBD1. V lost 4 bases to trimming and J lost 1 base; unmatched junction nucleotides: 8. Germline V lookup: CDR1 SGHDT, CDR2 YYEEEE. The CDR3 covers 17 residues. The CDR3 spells CASSPGQGRGSNQPQHF. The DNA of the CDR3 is TGTGCCAGCAGCCCGGGACAGGGGCGAGGGAGCAATCAGCCCCAGCATTTT.

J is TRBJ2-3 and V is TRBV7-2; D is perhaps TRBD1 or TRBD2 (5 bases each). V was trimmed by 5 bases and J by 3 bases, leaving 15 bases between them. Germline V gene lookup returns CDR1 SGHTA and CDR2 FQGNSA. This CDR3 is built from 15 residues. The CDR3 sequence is CASSLTGTRTDTQYF. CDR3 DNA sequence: TGTGCCAGCAGCCTCACCGGGACGCGGACAGATACGCAGTATTTT.

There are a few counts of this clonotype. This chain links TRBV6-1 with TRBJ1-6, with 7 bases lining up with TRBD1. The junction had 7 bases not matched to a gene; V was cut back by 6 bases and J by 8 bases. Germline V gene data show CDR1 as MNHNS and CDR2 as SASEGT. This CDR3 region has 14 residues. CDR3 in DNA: TGTGCCAGCAGCCTCCGGGACAGTGATTCACCCCTCCACTTT. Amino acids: CASSLRDSDSPLHF.

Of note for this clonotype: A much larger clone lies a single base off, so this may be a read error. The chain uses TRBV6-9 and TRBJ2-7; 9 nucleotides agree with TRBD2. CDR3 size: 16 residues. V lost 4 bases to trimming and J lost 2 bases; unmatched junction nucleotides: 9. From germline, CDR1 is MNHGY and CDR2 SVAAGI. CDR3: CASSFGTSSYTYEQYF. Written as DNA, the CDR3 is TGTGCCAGCAGTTTCGGGACTAGCAGTTATACCTACGAGCAGTACTTC.

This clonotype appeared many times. CDR3 sequence (DNA): TGTGCCAGCAGTTTAGAGCCCCTGGGGGGCACGGGCTACACCTTC. As protein: CASSLEPLGGTGYTF. The chain is built from TRBV27 and TRBJ1-2; D perhaps matches TRBD1 (6 bases). Germline V gene data show CDR1 as MNHEY and CDR2 as SMNVEV (reference sequence). The V gene lost 2 bases and the J gene lost 8 bases, with 18 bases spanning the gap. There are 15 residues in the CDR3.

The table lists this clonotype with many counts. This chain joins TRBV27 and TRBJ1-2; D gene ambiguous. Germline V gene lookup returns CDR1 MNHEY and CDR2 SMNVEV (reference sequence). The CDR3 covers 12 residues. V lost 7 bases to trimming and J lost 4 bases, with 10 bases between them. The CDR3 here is CASKSGTYGYTF. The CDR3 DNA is TGTGCCAGCAAGTCCGGCACCTATGGCTACACCTTC.

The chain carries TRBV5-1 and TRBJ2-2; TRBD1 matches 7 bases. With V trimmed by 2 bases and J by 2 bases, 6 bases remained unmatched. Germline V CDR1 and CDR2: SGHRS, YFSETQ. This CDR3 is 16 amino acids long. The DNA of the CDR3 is TGCGCCAGCAGCTTCGCCCGGGACAGCAACACCGGGGAGCTGTTTTTT. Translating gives CASSFARDSNTGELFF.

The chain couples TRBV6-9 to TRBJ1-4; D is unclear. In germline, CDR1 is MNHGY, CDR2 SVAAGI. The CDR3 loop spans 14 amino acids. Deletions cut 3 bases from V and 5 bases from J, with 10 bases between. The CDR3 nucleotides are TGTGCCAGCAGTTACACGGAGGGAAATGAAAAACTGTTTTTT. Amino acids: CASSYTEGNEKLFF.

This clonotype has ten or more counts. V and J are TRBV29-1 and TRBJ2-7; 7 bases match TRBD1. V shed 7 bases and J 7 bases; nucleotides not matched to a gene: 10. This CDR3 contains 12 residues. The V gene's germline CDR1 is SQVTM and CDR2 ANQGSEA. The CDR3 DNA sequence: TGCAGCGCTAGGACAGGCTTGGGGGAGCAGTACTTC. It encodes CSARTGLGEQYF.

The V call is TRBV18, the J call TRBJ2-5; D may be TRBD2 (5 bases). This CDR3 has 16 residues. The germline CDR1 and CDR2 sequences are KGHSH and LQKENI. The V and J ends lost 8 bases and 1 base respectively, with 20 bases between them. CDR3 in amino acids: CASPFFLSGPQETQYF. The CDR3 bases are TGTGCCAGCCCATTCTTTTTGAGCGGACCCCAAGAGACCCAGTACTTC.

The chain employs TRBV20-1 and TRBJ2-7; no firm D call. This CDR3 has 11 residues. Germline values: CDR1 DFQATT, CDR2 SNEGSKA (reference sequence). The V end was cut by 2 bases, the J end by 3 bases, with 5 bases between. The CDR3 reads CSARQDYEQYF. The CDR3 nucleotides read TGCAGTGCTAGACAGGACTACGAGCAGTACTTC.

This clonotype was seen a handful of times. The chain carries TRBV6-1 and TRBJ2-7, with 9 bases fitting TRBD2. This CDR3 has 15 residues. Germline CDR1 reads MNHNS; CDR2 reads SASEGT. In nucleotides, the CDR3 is TGTGCGTCGGGGGAGGTAGCGGGAGCCTCCTACGAGCAGTACTTC. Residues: CASGEVAGASYEQYF.

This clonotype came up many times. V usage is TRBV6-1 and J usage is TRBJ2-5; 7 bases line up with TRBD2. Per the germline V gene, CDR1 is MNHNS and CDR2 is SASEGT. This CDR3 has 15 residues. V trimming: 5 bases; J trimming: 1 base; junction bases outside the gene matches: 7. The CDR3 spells CASSKSGAGQETQYF. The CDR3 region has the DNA TGTGCCAGCAGTAAGAGCGGGGCTGGCCAAGAGACCCAGTACTTC.